These 11 T cell receptor beta chains were all obtained from the same sample, sequenced in a study of T cell responses to AZD1222 COVID-19 vaccine (dated by TCRdb to 2020 to 2022). The protocol used for the library was the immunoSEQ multiplex PCR assay. TCRdb stores this immuneACCESS table with in-frame sequences only. Part of the clones is absent; in the studies checked, under half of the shortfall reflects unresolved V genes, and no reason is known for the rest. The sample data list about 130,000 clones, and around 90% of these were observed just once. The ten largest clonotypes hold more than 4% of the sample. What this sample's time point label stands for: baseline before first vaccination. The sample here was peripheral blood, taken on day 0 of AZD1222 vaccination. The receptors were sampled from an adult in good health.

The chain combines TRBV10-3 with TRBJ2-7; 7 nucleotides match TRBD1. This CDR3 comprises 12 residues. Looked up from germline, CDR1 is ENHRY and CDR2 is SYGVKD. V lost 7 bases and J lost 6; bases outside the gene matches: 6. DNA for the CDR3: TGTGCCATCAACAGGGGAGTGGGCGAGCAGTACTTC. It codes for CAINRGVGEQYF.

The J gene is TRBJ1-1, the V gene TRBV27; 7 bases are shared with TRBD1. V shed 4 bases and J 1 base; nucleotides not matched to a gene: 9. Germline loops: CDR1 MNHEY, CDR2 SMNVEV (reference sequence). The CDR3 covers 16 residues. CDR3 coding DNA: TGTGCCAGCAGTTCTCGACAGGGACTACCGAACACTGAAGCTTTCTTT. It is translated as CASSSRQGLPNTEAFF.

The V gene is TRBV27, the J gene TRBJ2-3, with unresolved D. Trimming removed 10 bases at V and 2 bases at J, with 10 bases between. The CDR3 spans 12 residues. Germline CDR1 and CDR2: MNHEY and SMNVEV (reference sequence). CDR3 sequence reads: CATKGPTDTQYF. In nucleotides, the CDR3 is TGTGCCACCAAGGGTCCCACAGATACGCAGTATTTT.

The chain carries TRBV28 and TRBJ2-3; TRBD1 aligns across 7 bases. Per germline, CDR1 MDHEN and CDR2 SYDVKM. This CDR3 has 14 amino acids. V trimming: 4 bases; J trimming: 2 bases; junction bases outside the gene matches: 3. CDR3 sequence reads: CASSSGQYTDTQYF. DNA for the CDR3: TGTGCCAGCAGTTCGGGACAGTACACAGATACGCAGTATTTT.

This sequence joins TRBV6-2 or TRBV6-3 and TRBJ1-5; 7 bases match TRBD1. Unmatched junction bases numbered 1, after V lost 5 bases and J lost 3 bases. The CDR3 is 13 amino acids. Germline CDR1 is MNHEY and CDR2 is SVGEGT. The CDR3 region has the DNA TGTGCCAGCAGTGGACAGGCCAATCAGCCCCAGCATTTT. Translation gives CASSGQANQPQHF.

The chain recombines TRBV19 with TRBJ1-6; D perhaps matches TRBD1 (5 bases). There are 17 residues in the CDR3. Trimming removed 3 bases from V and 3 bases from J, with 15 bases in between. Per the germline V gene, CDR1 is LNHDA and CDR2 is SQIVND (reference sequence). As DNA, the CDR3 is TGTGCCAGTAGTATCCCATTGACAGACAACTATAATTCACCCCTCCACTTT. It yields the protein CASSIPLTDNYNSPLHF.

The count of this clone is one. The V call is TRBV7-9, the J call TRBJ2-5; D may be TRBD2 (6 bases). CDR1 is SEHNR and CDR2 is FQNEAQ in the germline V gene (reference sequence). Trimming took 5 bases from V and 4 from J, leaving 17 bases between them. The CDR3 runs to 15 residues. The CDR3: CASSPGDWLGETQYF. The CDR3 DNA follows: TGTGCCAGCAGCCCGGGGGATTGGCTGGGAGAGACCCAGTACTTC.

The rearrangement joins TRBV18 to TRBJ1-2, with D possibly TRBD1 on 6 matching bases. Germline values: CDR1 KGHSH, CDR2 LQKENI. CDR3 length: 15 residues. V lost 5 bases, J lost 3 bases, and 16 bases lay in between. In DNA, the CDR3 is TGTGCCAGCTCAACCGGTCAGGACAGACACTATGGCTACACCTTC. Translation gives CASSTGQDRHYGYTF.

V gene TRBV7-8 combines with J gene TRBJ2-7; 8 nucleotides agree with TRBD1. This CDR3 has 14 amino acids. In germline, CDR1 is SGHVS, CDR2 FQNEAQ. Trimming cost V 6 bases and J 6 bases; bases outside gene matches: 10. The DNA of the CDR3 is TGTGCCAGCAGTTCCGACAGGGGTTCACTCGAGCAGTACTTC. Translation gives CASSSDRGSLEQYF.

The V and J genes are TRBV5-1 and TRBJ2-7; maybe TRBD1 (6 bases). The CDR3 runs 14 residues. Deletions cut 4 bases from V and 3 bases from J, with 14 bases between. Germline CDR1 and CDR2: SGHRS and YFSETQ. CDR3 protein: CASSLRTDSYEQYF. For the CDR3, the DNA is TGCGCCAGCAGCCTTAGGACAGACAGCTACGAGCAGTACTTC.

The chain recombines TRBV9 with TRBJ1-2, with 9 bases matching TRBD1. Germline V lookup: CDR1 SGDLS, CDR2 YYNGEE. V dropped 5 bases and J dropped 9; count of bases not matched to a gene: 8. The CDR3 length is 13 residues. The CDR3 loop is CASRVEGQGSYTF. The CDR3 DNA is TGTGCCAGCAGGGTGGAGGGACAGGGAAGCTACACCTTC.